This record concerns one T cell receptor beta chain sequence. This specimen belongs to a study of blood T cell repertoires in COVID-19. CDR1 is SGHRS, CDR2 YFSETQ, per germline. The J segment lost 8 bases and the V segment lost 1 base, leaving 5 bases of the junction unmatched. The CDR3 spans 14 residues. Authors' analysis steps: Estimation of nucleated cell counts relied on the amplification of reference gene primers. Here immunoSEQ multiplex PCR was the method, and the copy in TCRdb shows in-frame clones only, minus some. The D gene and trimming were derived from the DNA, and the V and J assignments and clone size from that table. Here the sample spans under 300,000 clones, approximately 85% being singletons.

This sequence originates from a woman between 50 and 59 years old who had recovered from COVID-19. Sample: PBMCs or T cells enriched from blood (not recorded which). The chain couples TRBV5-1 to TRBJ1-1; 10 positions match TRBD1. The CDR3 is CASSLFATGGEAFF. In DNA, the CDR3 is TGCGCCAGCAGCTTGTTTGCGACAGGGGGCGAAGCTTTCTTT.